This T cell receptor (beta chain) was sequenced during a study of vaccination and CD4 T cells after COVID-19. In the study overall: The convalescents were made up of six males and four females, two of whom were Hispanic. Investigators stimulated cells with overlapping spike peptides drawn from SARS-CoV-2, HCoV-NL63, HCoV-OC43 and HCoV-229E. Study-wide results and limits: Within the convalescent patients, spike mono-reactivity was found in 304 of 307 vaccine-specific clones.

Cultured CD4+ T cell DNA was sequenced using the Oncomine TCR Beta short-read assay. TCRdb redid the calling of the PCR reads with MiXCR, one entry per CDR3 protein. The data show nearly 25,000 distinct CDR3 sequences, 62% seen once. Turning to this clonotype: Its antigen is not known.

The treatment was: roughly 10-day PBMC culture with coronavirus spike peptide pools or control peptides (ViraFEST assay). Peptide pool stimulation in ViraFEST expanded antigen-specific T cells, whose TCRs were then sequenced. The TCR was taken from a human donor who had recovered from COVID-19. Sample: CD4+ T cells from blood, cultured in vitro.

CDR3 nucleotide sequence: TGTGCCACCAGTGACCACGGACAGATTCGGGAGACCCAGTACTTC. Protein sequence: CATSDHGQIRETQYF. The rearrangement links TRBV24-1 to TRBJ2-5, with D possibly matching TRBD1 (6 bases). Trimming took 4 bases from V and 5 from J, leaving 16 bases between them. The CDR3 consists of 15 residues. Germline loops: CDR1 KGHDR, CDR2 SFDVKD.